These T cell receptor beta chains were read from a single sample in a study of CD8 T cells in ankylosing spondylitis. MiXCR, run by TCRdb on the 5' RACE reads, gives a single entry per CDR3 protein. The table records a few hundred thousand distinct CDR3 sequences, about 13% of them present only once. The source material was blood, either unsorted or a sorted T cell fraction (not recorded which). The source is a male donor with ankylosing spondylitis. CDR3s include the opening cysteine and the closing phenylalanine or tryptophan. D genes are given only for firm matches. Clone sizes are given selectively: once, few, many, or a class where the clone is expanded.

D gene: TRBD1; V gene: TRBV11-2; clone size: NA; J gene: TRBJ1-1; CDR3 DNA: TGTGCCAGCAGCATTTTACAGGGGGCTAGGAGGAACACTGAAGCTTTCTTT; CDR3 protein: CASSILQGARRNTEAFF
D gene: NA; V gene: TRBV18; clone size: few; J gene: TRBJ2-7; CDR3 DNA: TGTGCCAGCTCACCACCGTACCTAGACTCCTACGAGCAGTACTTC; CDR3 protein: CASSPPYLDSYEQYF
D gene: TRBD2; V gene: TRBV6-4; clone size: NA; J gene: TRBJ2-3; CDR3 DNA: TGTGCCAGCAGTGGCCTAACTAGCGGGAGAGCAGATACGCAGTATTTT; CDR3 protein: CASSGLTSGRADTQYF
D gene: NA; V gene: TRBV20-1; clone size: few; J gene: TRBJ2-1; CDR3 DNA: TGCAGTGCTAAGGCCCTCACGGCCCCTTGGAATGAGCAGTTCTTC; CDR3 protein: CSAKALTAPWNEQFF
D gene: NA; V gene: TRBV20-1; clone size: few; J gene: TRBJ2-7; CDR3 DNA: TGCAGTGGTAGACGGGATATCTCCTACGAGCAGTACTTC; CDR3 protein: CSGRRDISYEQYF
D gene: TRBD1; V gene: TRBV7-8; clone size: NA; J gene: TRBJ1-1; CDR3 DNA: TGTGCCAGCAGCAGGGGGACAGGGGCGAACACTGAAGCTTTCTTT; CDR3 protein: CASSRGTGANTEAFF
D gene: NA; V gene: TRBV5-4; clone size: NA; J gene: TRBJ2-6; CDR3 DNA: TGTGCCAGCAGCCTGCAGAATCCTGGGGCCAACGTCCTGACTTTC; CDR3 protein: CASSLQNPGANVLTF
D gene: NA; V gene: TRBV15; clone size: few; J gene: TRBJ1-1; CDR3 DNA: TGTGCCACCAGCAGAGACAGAAGACCCACTGAAGTTTTCTTT; CDR3 protein: CATSRDRRPTEVFF
D gene: TRBD2; V gene: TRBV4-1; clone size: few; J gene: TRBJ2-1; CDR3 DNA: TGCGCCAGCAGCCACGTTGTGGGACTAGCGGCCAACAATGAGCAGTTCTTC; CDR3 protein: CASSHVVGLAANNEQFF
D gene: TRBD2; V gene: TRBV5-1; clone size: NA; J gene: TRBJ2-4; CDR3 DNA: TGCGCCAGCAGCCTCGGGTCGGGGGGAAGTATTCAGTACTTC; CDR3 protein: CASSLGSGGSIQYF
D gene: TRBD2; V gene: TRBV24-1; clone size: NA; J gene: TRBJ2-1; CDR3 DNA: TGTGCCACCAGTGACAATACCTGGGGGGGGGTTGACGAGCAGTTCTTC; CDR3 protein: CATSDNTWGGVDEQFF
D gene: NA; V gene: TRBV10-2; clone size: NA; J gene: TRBJ2-5; CDR3 DNA: TGCGCCAGCAGTGAGCCTCATAGGGCAGGGGAGGAGACCCAGTACTTC; CDR3 protein: CASSEPHRAGEETQYF
D gene: NA; V gene: TRBV28; clone size: few; J gene: TRBJ2-2; CDR3 DNA: TGTGCCAGCGAAGCCACAGGTGGCAACACCGGGGAGCTGTTTTTT; CDR3 protein: CASEATGGNTGELFF
D gene: NA; V gene: TRBV27; clone size: few; J gene: TRBJ1-2; CDR3 DNA: TGTGCCAGCAGTTCGCCAAGGAGCTATGGCTACACCTTC; CDR3 protein: CASSSPRSYGYTF
D gene: NA; V gene: TRBV7-9; clone size: NA; J gene: TRBJ1-1; CDR3 DNA: TGTGCCAGCAGCTTAATCTGGGGACGTGACACTGAAGCTTTCTTT; CDR3 protein: CASSLIWGRDTEAFF
D gene: NA; V gene: TRBV11-2; clone size: few; J gene: TRBJ1-1; CDR3 DNA: TGTGCCAGCAGCTTAGACGGGGAGGGGACTGAAGCTTTCTTT; CDR3 protein: CASSLDGEGTEAFF
D gene: TRBD1; V gene: TRBV12-3/TRBV12-4; clone size: few; J gene: TRBJ1-4; CDR3 DNA: TGTGCCAGCAGTACCTGGGACAGGGGAGACGAAAAACTGTTTTTT; CDR3 protein: CASSTWDRGDEKLFF
D gene: NA; V gene: TRBV27; clone size: few; J gene: TRBJ2-1; CDR3 DNA: TGTGCCAGCAGTTTATCTAACAATGAGCAGTTCTTC; CDR3 protein: CASSLSNNEQFF
D gene: TRBD1; V gene: TRBV20-1; clone size: few; J gene: TRBJ1-1; CDR3 DNA: TGCAGTGCTAGAGCAGCCCGGACAGGGGCGGTCACTGAAGCTTTCTTT; CDR3 protein: CSARAARTGAVTEAFF
D gene: TRBD2; V gene: TRBV7-9; clone size: few; J gene: TRBJ2-5; CDR3 DNA: TGTGCCAGCAGCTTCATGGGACTAGCGGGAGAGACCCAGTACTTC; CDR3 protein: CASSFMGLAGETQYF